This is a list of T cell receptor beta chains from one sample in a study of T cells after yellow fever vaccination. TCRdb processed the 5' RACE reads anew with MiXCR; each CDR3 protein has one entry. The table records under 500,000 distinct CDR3 sequences, 18% of them present only once. Source: PBMCs, taken before the yellow fever booster vaccination. The receptor set was obtained from a man aged 18 to 30 who received the YFV17D yellow fever vaccine. The CDR3 runs from the conserved cysteine through the conserved F or W. Fields, in order: D gene, clone size, V gene, J gene, CDR3 DNA, CDR3 protein. A D gene is named only where the DNA matches it firmly. For some rows the clone size is stated as once, few or many, or as a class when expanded; others skip it.

TRBD2	many	TRBV6-5	TRBJ2-4	TGTGCCAGCAGTGGACTAGATAACATTCAGTACTTC	CASSGLDNIQYF
.	.	TRBV20-1	TRBJ2-3	TGCAGTGGGGGGGTGTTAAGCACAGATACGCAGTATTTT	CSGGVLSTDTQYF
.	few	TRBV7-8	TRBJ2-7	TGTGCCAGCAGCTTACATTGGACAGCGACCTACGAGCAGTACTTC	CASSLHWTATYEQYF
TRBD2	.	TRBV5-1	TRBJ2-5	TGCGCCAGCAGCCATGCCGGGACTAGCGGGGAAGAGACCCAGTACTTC	CASSHAGTSGEETQYF
.	.	TRBV14	TRBJ1-1	TGTGCCAGCAGCCATGGCCAGGGGAGGACTGAAGCTTTCTTT	CASSHGQGRTEAFF
TRBD2	.	TRBV20-1	TRBJ2-3	TGCAGTGCTAGAGAGCTTGGACTAGTCTACACAGATACGCAGTATTTT	CSARELGLVYTDTQYF
.	.	TRBV6-5	TRBJ2-3	TGTGCCAGCAGATTTACGGGTCCTAGATACACAGATACGCAGTATTTT	CASRFTGPRYTDTQYF
.	.	TRBV11-2	TRBJ2-1	TGTGCCAGCAGCCGGACAGAGCACAATGAGCAGTTCTTC	CASSRTEHNEQFF
.	.	TRBV10-3	TRBJ2-3	TGTGCCATCAGTGGTCAGGGGACTAGCACAGATACGCAGTATTTT	CAISGQGTSTDTQYF
TRBD2	many	TRBV9	TRBJ2-3	TGTGCCAGCAGCGTAAGCCTAGCGGGGGCCCCGCCCGCAGATACGCAGTATTTT	CASSVSLAGAPPADTQYF
.	few	TRBV5-1	TRBJ2-1	TGCGCCAGCGGGGACCCGGGGCTGAACAATGAGCAGTTCTTC	CASGDPGLNNEQFF
.	.	TRBV5-1	TRBJ1-2	TGCGCCAGCAGCTTATTCGGACGGAATGGCTACACCTTC	CASSLFGRNGYTF
.	.	TRBV12-3/TRBV12-4	TRBJ1-2	TGTGCCAGCAGTCCTCGAGGGGCAGGAAACTATGGCTACACCTTC	CASSPRGAGNYGYTF
TRBD1	few	TRBV20-1	TRBJ1-2	TGCAGTGCTAGAGATTTGGGAAAGGGGGCTTCTAATGGCTACACCTTC	CSARDLGKGASNGYTF
TRBD1	few	TRBV6-2/TRBV6-3	TRBJ2-1	TGTGCCAGCAGTACCCGACAGGGCAGCTCCTACAATGAGCAGTTCTTC	CASSTRQGSSYNEQFF
TRBD2	.	TRBV12-3/TRBV12-4	TRBJ2-4	TGTGCCAGCAGTGCCCCGATGGCGGGGGGGGCCAAAAACATTCAGTACTTC	CASSAPMAGGAKNIQYF
.	.	TRBV4-3	TRBJ2-7	TGCGCCAGCAGCCAAGAGAACTGGTCTTCCTACGAGCAGTACTTC	CASSQENWSSYEQYF
.	.	TRBV18	TRBJ2-3	TGTGCCAGCTCACCGTCACAGGGTTTAGATACGCAGTATTTT	CASSPSQGLDTQYF
TRBD1	few	TRBV7-2	TRBJ1-6	TGTGCCAGCAGCCAGGGACAGGCTCGGTCGGGCGGGAATTCACCCCTCCACTTT	CASSQGQARSGGNSPLHF
.	.	TRBV11-1	TRBJ2-1	TGTGCCAGCAGCCCTCGAAGGTGGGGGACGTCCTACAATGAGCAGTTCTTC	CASSPRRWGTSYNEQFF
TRBD1	.	TRBV4-3	TRBJ2-5	TGCGCCAGCAGCCAAGCAGGGGGAACGAAGACCCAGTACTTC	CASSQAGGTKTQYF
TRBD1	.	TRBV10-3	TRBJ2-1	TGTGCCACATGGGGGACAGGGAACAATGAGCAGTTCTTC	CATWGTGNNEQFF
TRBD1	few	TRBV5-1	TRBJ1-3	TGCGCCAGCAGCTCCGGGACAGTCAGTGGAAACACCATATATTTT	CASSSGTVSGNTIYF
TRBD1	many	TRBV5-6	TRBJ1-2	TGTGCCAGCAGCCCGCGGACAGGGGCTAACTATGGCTACACCTTC	CASSPRTGANYGYTF
.	.	TRBV10-3	TRBJ1-5	TGTGCCATCAGTGAGTCGGGTTTCAGTCATCAGCCCCAGCATTTT	CAISESGFSHQPQHF
.	few	TRBV6-5	TRBJ2-7	TGTGCCAGCAGACGTTCAGGGTTCTACGAGCAGTACTTC	CASRRSGFYEQYF
.	few	TRBV5-5	TRBJ1-1	TGTGCCAGCAGCCATAGGGGGGTGAGTGAAGCTTTCTTT	CASSHRGVSEAFF
TRBD2	.	TRBV7-3	TRBJ2-4	TGTGCCAGCAGCTCCCAGCGGGGGGGCCCGAACATTCAGTACTTC	CASSSQRGGPNIQYF
.	once	TRBV20-1	TRBJ1-2	TGCAGTGCTAGACGGTGGGGGCGCGGCTACACCTTC	CSARRWGRGYTF
.	once	TRBV19	TRBJ2-4	TGTGCCAGTACATCGAACGTAGGCAAAAACATTCAGTACTTC	CASTSNVGKNIQYF
.	.	TRBV2	TRBJ1-1	TGTGCCAGCAGTAACGCCATACCGGCTTTCTTT	CASSNAIPAFF
.	few	TRBV7-2	TRBJ2-7	TGTGCCAGCAGCTCTCAATCATGGCCCGTCTACGAGCAGTACTTC	CASSSQSWPVYEQYF
TRBD2	.	TRBV13	TRBJ2-5	TGTGCCAGCAGCTTAGGACTAGCGGGTACCTACCAAGAGACCCAGTACTTC	CASSLGLAGTYQETQYF
.	.	TRBV4-1	TRBJ1-4	TGCGCCAGCAGCCAAACCGGGGATGGGATGGAAAAACTGTTTTTT	CASSQTGDGMEKLFF
TRBD2	.	TRBV3-1	TRBJ2-2	TGTGCCAGCAGCCAATATAGCGGGAGGATTAACACCGGGGAGCTGTTTTTT	CASSQYSGRINTGELFF
.	.	TRBV9	TRBJ2-2	TGTGCCAGCAGCATCCGGCCTAGCAGGGTGCCCGGGGAGCTGTTTTTT	CASSIRPSRVPGELFF
.	.	TRBV10-1	TRBJ2-7	TGCGCCAGCAGTGAGGGGGATTACGAGCAGTACTTC	CASSEGDYEQYF
TRBD1	few	TRBV5-1	TRBJ1-2	TGCGCCAGCAGCGAGGGACAGGGCGGCTATGGCTACACCTTC	CASSEGQGGYGYTF
.	few	TRBV7-3	TRBJ2-4	TGTGCCAGCAGCTTAACGGGGGGGCGAAACATTCAGTACTTC	CASSLTGGRNIQYF
.	few	TRBV5-1	TRBJ1-4	TGCGCCAGCAGCTTGGCGGGGGGCTTTTATGAAAAACTGTTTTTT	CASSLAGGFYEKLFF
.	once	TRBV10-2	TRBJ1-4	TGCGACAGCAGTGTGCTATCCGGGACACCTAATGAAAAACTGTTTTTT	CDSSVLSGTPNEKLFF
.	many	TRBV12-3/TRBV12-4	TRBJ2-1	TGTGCCAGCAGTTTAGCACGATTGGACCCTCGGGAGTTCTTC	CASSLARLDPREFF
.	few	TRBV27	TRBJ1-5	TGTGCCAGCAGAGGGGGGGGCAATCAGCCCCAGCATTTT	CASRGGGNQPQHF
TRBD2	.	TRBV12-3/TRBV12-4	TRBJ2-3	TGTGCCAGCAGTTTACTAGCGGGCCACCCCCGCACAGATACGCAGTATTTT	CASSLLAGHPRTDTQYF
.	few	TRBV12-5	TRBJ2-3	TGTGCTAGTGGTTTGGTAACAGGGTTCACAGATACGCAGTATTTT	CASGLVTGFTDTQYF
.	few	TRBV12-3/TRBV12-4	TRBJ1-3	TGTGCCAGCAGCCCCATATATTTT	CASSPIYF
TRBD2	.	TRBV5-5	TRBJ2-5	TGTGCCAGCAGCTTCTGGTCTAGCGGGGTCCAAGAGACCCAGTACTTC	CASSFWSSGVQETQYF
.	.	TRBV20-1	TRBJ1-6	TGCAGTGCTAGGGGCGCGGCGGCCCTCCACTTT	CSARGAAALHF
.	.	TRBV2	TRBJ1-1	TGTGCCAGCAGTGGGGGGGGGGCGGCTTTCTTT	CASSGGGAAFF
.	.	TRBV3-1	TRBJ1-2	TGTGCCAGCAGCCAGGGAAACGGCTACACCTTC	CASSQGNGYTF
.	.	TRBV5-1	TRBJ2-1	TGCGCCAGCAGCTTGGTTCGGGACTACAATGAGCAGTTCTTC	CASSLVRDYNEQFF
TRBD1	few	TRBV11-3	TRBJ1-2	TGTGCCAGCAGCTTAGGACAGGGGGTAGGCTACACCTTC	CASSLGQGVGYTF
TRBD2	.	TRBV7-9	TRBJ2-1	TGTGCCAGCAGCCCCGGGACTAGCGGGGGGGCTTCCTACAATGAGCAGTTCTTC	CASSPGTSGGASYNEQFF
.	few	TRBV29-1	TRBJ2-3	TGCAGCGTTGCCGGCGGATACACAGATACGCAGTATTTT	CSVAGGYTDTQYF
.	.	TRBV24-1	TRBJ2-5	TGTGCCACCAGTCAACCGGGGCGGCGCGGCTCGGAGACCCAGTACTTC	CATSQPGRRGSETQYF